These T cell receptor beta chains were read from a single sample in a study of cytomegalovirus exposure and HLA in healthy donors. Data came from immunoSEQ multiplex PCR; TCRdb stores just in-frame clones and leaves some out. This sample has roughly 110,000 clones, with around 77% found just once. Material for sequencing was PBMCs. The receptors derive from a man between 18 and 29 years old in good health and CMV-seronegative. Each CDR3 is given with its conserved first and last residue. D genes are given only for firm matches. Only part of the rows carry a size: once, few, many, or a class if the clone is expanded.

j_call: TRBJ2-7; clone_size: -; v_call: TRBV6-1; d_call: TRBD2; cdr3_aa: CASTEPGGSVLGQYF; cdr3_nt: TGTGCCAGCACCGAACCTGGCGGGAGTGTTTTGGGGCAGTACTTC
j_call: TRBJ1-2; clone_size: -; v_call: TRBV2; d_call: TRBD1; cdr3_aa: CASRPARQGIYGYTF; cdr3_nt: TGTGCCAGCAGACCTGCCCGACAGGGAATCTATGGCTACACCTTC
j_call: TRBJ2-1; clone_size: -; v_call: TRBV7-3; d_call: -; cdr3_aa: CASSPSGVYEQFF; cdr3_nt: TGTGCCAGCAGCCCGTCAGGGGTCTATGAGCAGTTCTTC
j_call: TRBJ1-6; clone_size: -; v_call: TRBV9; d_call: TRBD1; cdr3_aa: CASSVDRGFYSPLHF; cdr3_nt: TGTGCCAGCAGCGTCGACAGGGGTTTCTATTCACCCCTCCACTTT
j_call: TRBJ1-2; clone_size: -; v_call: TRBV7-2; d_call: -; cdr3_aa: CASSRQAGGADYGYTF; cdr3_nt: TGTGCCAGCAGCCGGCAAGCGGGCGGGGCCGACTATGGCTACACCTTC
j_call: TRBJ2-1; clone_size: -; v_call: TRBV7-6; d_call: -; cdr3_aa: CASSLGPNNEQFF; cdr3_nt: TGTGCCAGCAGCTTAGGGCCAAACAATGAGCAGTTCTTC
j_call: TRBJ1-1; clone_size: few; v_call: TRBV19; d_call: -; cdr3_aa: CASSSGGANTEAFF; cdr3_nt: TGTGCCAGTAGTTCCGGGGGGGCAAACACTGAAGCTTTCTTT
j_call: TRBJ2-6; clone_size: -; v_call: TRBV5-1; d_call: TRBD1; cdr3_aa: CASSLPLGQSLSGANVLTF; cdr3_nt: TGCGCCAGCAGCTTGCCATTGGGACAGTCCCTCTCTGGGGCCAACGTCCTGACTTTC
j_call: TRBJ2-5; clone_size: once; v_call: TRBV7-9; d_call: TRBD2; cdr3_aa: CASSLATSGGGETQYF; cdr3_nt: TGTGCCAGCAGCTTAGCGACTAGCGGGGGGGGAGAGACCCAGTACTTC
j_call: TRBJ1-6; clone_size: -; v_call: TRBV5-5; d_call: TRBD1; cdr3_aa: CASGRTGDSPLHF; cdr3_nt: TGTGCCAGCGGCAGGACAGGGGATTCACCCCTCCACTTT
j_call: TRBJ1-3; clone_size: -; v_call: TRBV19; d_call: -; cdr3_aa: CASSLQGGNTIYF; cdr3_nt: TGTGCCAGTAGTCTACAGGGAGGAAACACCATATATTTT
j_call: TRBJ1-1; clone_size: once; v_call: TRBV5-1; d_call: TRBD1; cdr3_aa: CASSFTGGITEAFF; cdr3_nt: TGCGCCAGCAGCTTCACAGGGGGCATCACTGAAGCTTTCTTT
j_call: TRBJ2-1; clone_size: -; v_call: TRBV9; d_call: -; cdr3_aa: CASSPKAGSSYNEQFF; cdr3_nt: TGTGCCAGCAGCCCCAAAGCGGGTAGCTCCTACAATGAGCAGTTCTTC
j_call: TRBJ2-1; clone_size: -; v_call: TRBV5-1; d_call: -; cdr3_aa: CASSNMRQFVDNEQFF; cdr3_nt: TGCGCCAGCAGCAATATGCGACAGTTCGTCGACAATGAGCAGTTCTTC
j_call: TRBJ2-2; clone_size: -; v_call: TRBV5-1; d_call: TRBD1; cdr3_aa: CASSSYRPGGSNTGELFF; cdr3_nt: TGCGCCAGCAGCTCATACCGACCAGGGGGCTCCAACACCGGGGAGCTGTTTTTT
j_call: TRBJ2-7; clone_size: -; v_call: TRBV7-9; d_call: TRBD1; cdr3_aa: CASSPLGRTGGPYEQYF; cdr3_nt: TGTGCCAGCAGCCCCCTCGGACGGACAGGGGGTCCCTACGAGCAGTACTTC
j_call: TRBJ2-2; clone_size: -; v_call: TRBV28; d_call: TRBD1; cdr3_aa: CASSPGQMNTGELFF; cdr3_nt: TGTGCCAGCAGTCCGGGACAGATGAACACCGGGGAGCTGTTTTTT
j_call: TRBJ2-1; clone_size: -; v_call: TRBV7-9; d_call: TRBD1; cdr3_aa: CASSGYRGSSYNEQFF; cdr3_nt: TGTGCCAGCAGCGGTTACAGGGGAAGCTCCTACAATGAGCAGTTCTTC
j_call: TRBJ2-3; clone_size: few; v_call: TRBV7-2; d_call: TRBD2; cdr3_aa: CASKATSGITDTQYF; cdr3_nt: TGTGCCAGCAAGGCGACTAGCGGAATCACAGATACGCAGTATTTT
j_call: TRBJ2-7; clone_size: -; v_call: TRBV7-2; d_call: TRBD1; cdr3_aa: CASSSGTGYYEQYF; cdr3_nt: TGTGCCAGCAGCTCTGGGACAGGGTACTACGAGCAGTACTTC
j_call: TRBJ2-1; clone_size: few; v_call: TRBV6-5; d_call: TRBD1; cdr3_aa: CASSSTTGHEQFF; cdr3_nt: TGTGCCAGCAGTTCCACGACAGGGCATGAGCAGTTCTTC
j_call: TRBJ1-4; clone_size: -; v_call: TRBV5-4; d_call: -; cdr3_aa: CASSPGGGAQEKLFF; cdr3_nt: TGTGCCAGCAGCCCGGGCGGGGGAGCTCAGGAAAAACTGTTTTTT
j_call: TRBJ2-2; clone_size: -; v_call: TRBV5-1; d_call: TRBD1; cdr3_aa: CASSGTGAAGELFF; cdr3_nt: TGCGCCAGCAGCGGGACAGGGGCGGCCGGGGAGCTGTTTTTT
j_call: TRBJ2-5; clone_size: -; v_call: TRBV19; d_call: TRBD1; cdr3_aa: CASSLPTGTGLGETQYF; cdr3_nt: TGTGCCAGTAGTTTACCAACCGGGACAGGGTTAGGAGAGACCCAGTACTTC
j_call: TRBJ2-5; clone_size: -; v_call: TRBV5-1; d_call: -; cdr3_aa: CASSAESITEKETQYF; cdr3_nt: TGCGCCAGCAGCGCCGAGTCCATAACAGAGAAAGAGACCCAGTACTTC
j_call: TRBJ2-1; clone_size: -; v_call: TRBV4-2; d_call: TRBD2; cdr3_aa: CASSQDISAGGRPFF; cdr3_nt: TGTGCCAGCAGCCAAGATATTTCGGCGGGGGGACGTCCGTTCTTC
j_call: TRBJ1-5; clone_size: -; v_call: TRBV6-4; d_call: -; cdr3_aa: CASIDGRAQPQHF; cdr3_nt: TGTGCCAGCATAGACGGGCGGGCCCAGCCCCAGCATTTT
j_call: TRBJ1-5; clone_size: once; v_call: TRBV2; d_call: TRBD1; cdr3_aa: CASTADRGRQPQHF; cdr3_nt: TGTGCCAGCACGGCGGACAGGGGAAGGCAGCCCCAGCATTTT
j_call: TRBJ2-3; clone_size: -; v_call: TRBV5-1; d_call: -; cdr3_aa: CASSLDGGTQYF; cdr3_nt: TGCGCCAGCAGCTTGGATGGCGGTACGCAGTATTTT
j_call: TRBJ2-4; clone_size: -; v_call: TRBV19; d_call: -; cdr3_aa: CAPMGMGAKNIQYF; cdr3_nt: TGTGCCCCAATGGGCATGGGAGCCAAAAACATTCAGTACTTC
j_call: TRBJ2-5; clone_size: -; v_call: TRBV2; d_call: TRBD1; cdr3_aa: CASRPPEGARETQYF; cdr3_nt: TGTGCCAGCAGGCCCCCCGAGGGGGCAAGGGAGACCCAGTACTTC
j_call: TRBJ2-1; clone_size: -; v_call: TRBV19; d_call: -; cdr3_aa: CASRKGRSYNEQFF; cdr3_nt: TGTGCCAGTAGGAAGGGGCGGTCCTACAATGAGCAGTTCTTC
j_call: TRBJ2-2; clone_size: few; v_call: TRBV9; d_call: TRBD2; cdr3_aa: CASSRTSIIDGELFF; cdr3_nt: TGTGCCAGCAGCAGGACTAGTATAATTGACGGGGAGCTGTTTTTT
j_call: TRBJ2-7; clone_size: -; v_call: TRBV6-5; d_call: -; cdr3_aa: CASSYLYEQYF; cdr3_nt: TGTGCCAGCAGTTACCTCTACGAGCAGTACTTC
j_call: TRBJ1-1; clone_size: -; v_call: TRBV19; d_call: -; cdr3_aa: CASSRAGLMNTEAFF; cdr3_nt: TGTGCCAGTAGTAGGGCAGGCCTTATGAACACTGAAGCTTTCTTT
j_call: TRBJ1-2; clone_size: -; v_call: TRBV19; d_call: -; cdr3_aa: CASLPWSGGYPF; cdr3_nt: TGTGCCAGCCTACCCTGGTCGGGGGGCTACCCCTTC
j_call: TRBJ2-1; clone_size: -; v_call: TRBV15; d_call: TRBD2; cdr3_aa: CATSIKRGVNEQFF; cdr3_nt: TGTGCCACCAGCATAAAACGGGGGGTCAACGAGCAGTTCTTC
j_call: TRBJ2-2; clone_size: once; v_call: TRBV13; d_call: TRBD2; cdr3_aa: CASSLVLGTSGTGELFF; cdr3_nt: TGTGCCAGCAGCTTAGTCTTGGGGACTAGCGGCACCGGGGAGCTGTTTTTT
j_call: TRBJ2-7; clone_size: -; v_call: TRBV7-3; d_call: TRBD1; cdr3_aa: CASSFDRGYEQYF; cdr3_nt: TGTGCCAGCAGCTTTGACAGGGGCTACGAGCAGTACTTC
j_call: TRBJ1-4; clone_size: -; v_call: TRBV28; d_call: TRBD1; cdr3_aa: CASSLDPGQGLPFNEKLFF; cdr3_nt: TGTGCCAGCAGTCTCGACCCGGGACAGGGGCTCCCTTTTAATGAAAAACTGTTTTTT
j_call: TRBJ2-3; clone_size: -; v_call: TRBV7-9; d_call: -; cdr3_aa: CASSKGEKARDTQYF; cdr3_nt: TGTGCCAGCAGCAAGGGGGAAAAAGCAAGAGATACGCAGTATTTT
j_call: TRBJ2-7; clone_size: few; v_call: TRBV27; d_call: -; cdr3_aa: CASSPQVNYEQYF; cdr3_nt: TGTGCCAGCAGCCCACAGGTAAATTACGAGCAGTACTTC
j_call: TRBJ1-2; clone_size: few; v_call: TRBV4-3; d_call: -; cdr3_aa: CASSQEGRGYGYTF; cdr3_nt: TGCGCCAGCAGCCAAGAGGGGAGAGGCTATGGCTACACCTTC
j_call: TRBJ2-7; clone_size: -; v_call: TRBV6-1; d_call: -; cdr3_aa: CASSEEVEAPYEQYF; cdr3_nt: TGTGCCAGCAGTGAGGAGGTCGAAGCCCCCTACGAGCAGTACTTC
j_call: TRBJ2-3; clone_size: -; v_call: TRBV7-6; d_call: -; cdr3_aa: CASSLGAGASTDTQYF; cdr3_nt: TGTGCCAGCAGCTTAGGGGCGGGGGCCAGCACAGATACGCAGTATTTT
j_call: TRBJ2-7; clone_size: -; v_call: TRBV7-9; d_call: -; cdr3_aa: CASSLINSSYSYEQYF; cdr3_nt: TGTGCCAGCAGCTTAATTAACTCCTCCTACTCCTACGAGCAGTACTTC
j_call: TRBJ2-4; clone_size: -; v_call: TRBV9; d_call: TRBD2; cdr3_aa: CASSVLPGGPSQNIQYF; cdr3_nt: TGTGCCAGCAGCGTTCTTCCGGGGGGGCCGTCTCAAAACATTCAGTACTTC
j_call: TRBJ1-6; clone_size: -; v_call: TRBV7-9; d_call: TRBD1; cdr3_aa: CASSVGTGGYSPLHF; cdr3_nt: TGTGCCAGCAGCGTGGGGACAGGGGGTTATTCACCCCTCCACTTT
j_call: TRBJ1-2; clone_size: -; v_call: TRBV5-1; d_call: -; cdr3_aa: CASSLNPLGGRIGYTF; cdr3_nt: TGCGCCAGCAGCTTGAACCCGCTTGGCGGGAGGATTGGCTACACCTTC
j_call: TRBJ1-3; clone_size: -; v_call: TRBV19; d_call: -; cdr3_aa: CAASTGPGNTIYF; cdr3_nt: TGTGCCGCCTCAACAGGGCCTGGAAACACCATATATTTT
j_call: TRBJ2-1; clone_size: -; v_call: TRBV9; d_call: -; cdr3_aa: CASSAVFNEQFF; cdr3_nt: TGTGCCAGCAGCGCTGTCTTCAATGAGCAGTTCTTC
j_call: TRBJ2-2; clone_size: -; v_call: TRBV7-3; d_call: -; cdr3_aa: CASSLSSGELFF; cdr3_nt: TGTGCCAGCAGCTTATCTTCCGGGGAGCTGTTTTTT
j_call: TRBJ2-5; clone_size: -; v_call: TRBV18; d_call: -; cdr3_aa: CASSLRQEETQYF; cdr3_nt: TGTGCCAGCTCACTAAGACAGGAAGAGACCCAGTACTTC